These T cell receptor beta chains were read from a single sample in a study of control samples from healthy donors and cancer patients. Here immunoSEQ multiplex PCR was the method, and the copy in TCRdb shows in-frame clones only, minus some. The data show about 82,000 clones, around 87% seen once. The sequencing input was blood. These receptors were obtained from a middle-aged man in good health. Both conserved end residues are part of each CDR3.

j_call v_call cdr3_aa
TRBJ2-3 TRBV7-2 CASSRDRPDTQYF
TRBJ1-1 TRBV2 CASRRATEAFF
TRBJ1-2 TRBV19 CASSPQTGFNYGYTF
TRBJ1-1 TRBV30 CAWSVKTGQGKTEAFF
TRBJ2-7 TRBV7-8 CASSLTRELEQYF
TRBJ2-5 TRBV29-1 CSVLTGGETQYF
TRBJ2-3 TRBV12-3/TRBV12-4 CASSPTRGDTQYF
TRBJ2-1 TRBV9 CASSLTGDSYNEQFF
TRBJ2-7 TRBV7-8 CASSRLTGGGGSGAYEQYF
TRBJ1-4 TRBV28 CASTTGQGSEKLFF
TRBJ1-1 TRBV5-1 CASSLDGGLNTEAFF
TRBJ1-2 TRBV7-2 CASSSGGVGYTF
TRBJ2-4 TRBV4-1 CASSLTSGGAKNIQYF
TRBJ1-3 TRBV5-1 CASSSDFSGNTIYF
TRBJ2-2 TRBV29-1 CSVVGGYTGELFF
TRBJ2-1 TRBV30 CAWSTGQGGNEQFF
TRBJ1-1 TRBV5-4 CASSSAKLVTEAFF
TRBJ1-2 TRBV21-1 CARSGDRGGYTF
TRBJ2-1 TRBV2 CARNLGQGADEQFF
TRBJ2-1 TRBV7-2 CASSFSGGSYNEQFF
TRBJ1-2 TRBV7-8 CASSYSGTAVYGYTF
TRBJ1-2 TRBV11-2 CASSLDLRGDRGRTDGYTF
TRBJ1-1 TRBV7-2 CASSLVVGMNTEAFF
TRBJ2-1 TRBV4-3 CASSPGGVSGGSYNEQFF